This T cell receptor (beta chain) was identified in a study of tumor and adjacent non-tumor tissue in lung cancer. About the research overall: Each sample yielded approximately 4 million productive TCRbeta reads on average.

No cell sorting was done before RNA was extracted from the tissue. More than 3 cm separated this lung sample from the edge of the tumor. Note on this clonotype: This may arise from a read error, as a much more abundant clone is one base away.

The CDR3 spans 12 residues. The library came from three nested PCR rounds adapted from ARM-PCR protocols. MiXCR was run by TCRdb on the multiplex PCR reads, yielding one entry per CDR3 protein. In the table there are some 99,000 distinct CDR3 sequences, 60% to 70% of which are singletons. This chain joins TRBV12-3 or TRBV12-4 and TRBJ1-2; maybe TRBD1 (6 bases). The source is a man aged 55 to 70 with non-small cell lung cancer. What was sequenced was distant non-tumor lung tissue. The CDR3 reads CGSRPQGYGYTF. The CDR3 DNA reads TGTGGCAGCAGACCACAGGGCTATGGCTACACCTTC.